This T cell receptor (beta chain) was recovered during a study of PD-1 blockade in classical Hodgkin lymphoma. General study points: A significant rise in TCR diversity was seen by C4D1 for CD4+ cells but not for CD8+ cells.

TCRdb keeps only in-frame clones here, not all; method: immunoSEQ multiplex PCR. The sample lists roughly 64,000 clones, just over 90% occurring once. Turning to this clone: Its antigen remains unidentified.

Specified time point: cycle 4 day 1 (C4D1), after more than five weeks of nivolumab. With no exception, relapse followed autologous stem cell transplantation in all patients, and brentuximab vedotin exposure varied. Best responses were complete response, partial response or progressive disease. Germline V gene sequence: CDR1 LNHDA, CDR2 SQIVND (reference sequence). CDR3 size: 14 residues. Deletions cut 5 bases from V and 7 bases from J, with 15 bases between. This specimen was peripheral blood mononuclear cells (PBMCs), taken before the fourth cycle of nivolumab. The V call is TRBV19, the J call TRBJ1-5; D remains unclear. This clonotype was obtained from a human donor with classical Hodgkin lymphoma. The DNA of the CDR3 is TGTGCCAGTAGTTCCACAGTCAGTGGGCAGCCCCAGCATTTT. Translating gives CASSSTVSGQPQHF.